A single sample gave rise to the 12 T cell receptor beta chains below, sequenced in a study of T cell changes during pregnancy in multiple sclerosis. Using immunoSEQ multiplex PCR, the repertoire was profiled, and TCRdb retains in-frame clones only, with some absent. In the table there are some 40,000 clones, roughly 90% of which are singletons. The material sequenced was CD4+ T cells from peripheral blood mononuclear cells, taken before pregnancy. These TCRs come from a female donor with multiple sclerosis, enrolled in a pregnancy study.

V usage is TRBV9 and J usage is TRBJ2-6; no clear D gene. Germline CDR1 and CDR2: SGDLS and YYNGEE. Trimming shortened V by 1 base and J by 1 base, and 12 bases separated the two germline ends. CDR3 length: 17 amino acids. DNA for the CDR3: TGTGCCAGCAGCGTACACGGGTACGTTTCTGGGGCCAACGTCCTGACTTTC. It encodes CASSVHGYVSGANVLTF.

This sequence joins TRBV11-2 and TRBJ1-2, with TRBD1 identical over 7 bases. J lost 10 bases, V lost 5 bases, and 13 bases had no gene match. Germline CDR1 is SGHAT and CDR2 is FQNNGV. This CDR3 has 14 residues. Here the CDR3 DNA reads TGTGCCAGCAGCGCCACTGGGGACAGCGGAAACTACACCTTC. Amino acids: CASSATGDSGNYTF.

This sequence joins TRBV5-6 and TRBJ2-2, with D possibly being TRBD1 (6 bases). The V and J ends lost 3 bases and 2 bases respectively, with 17 bases between them. Looked up from germline, CDR1 is SGHDT and CDR2 is YYEEEE. This CDR3 is built from 17 residues. CDR3 amino acids: CASSSRSGTYNTGELFF. The CDR3 region has the DNA TGTGCCAGCAGCTCGCGATCCGGGACATATAACACCGGGGAGCTGTTTTTT.

This chain joins TRBV7-2 and TRBJ2-3, with D possibly TRBD2 on 7 matching bases. Between the trimmed V and J ends, which lost 5 bases and 5 bases, there was a span of 14 bases. The germline V gene has CDR1 SGHTA and CDR2 FQGNSA. This CDR3 is built from 14 residues. Written as DNA, the CDR3 is TGTGCCAGCAGCCGAGGGGGGGCAGAAGATACGCAGTATTTT. Protein product: CASSRGGAEDTQYF.

This chain joins TRBV6-5 and TRBJ1-2; D is perhaps TRBD1 (6 bases). Germline V gene lookup returns CDR1 MNHEY and CDR2 SVGAGI. V was pared by 3 bases and J by 8 bases, with 19 bases between. The CDR3 extends over 15 amino acids. CDR3 residues: CASSYDETGSEGYTF. CDR3 bases: TGTGCCAGCAGTTATGACGAGACAGGAAGTGAAGGCTACACCTTC.

The rearrangement links TRBV9 to TRBJ2-3, with D tentatively TRBD2 (6 bases). The CDR3 spans 12 residues. V was cut by 4 bases and J by 14 bases, with 17 bases left in between. The germline gives CDR1 SGDLS, CDR2 YYNGEE. The CDR3 nucleotides are TGTGCCAGCAGCCCATTAGCGGCTAGACGGTATTTT. Translating it yields CASSPLAARRYF.

This clone was observed once. This chain uses TRBV7-2 with TRBJ2-1; 14 nucleotides align to TRBD2. With 5 bases clipped from V and 2 bases from J, the junction kept 5 bases outside the gene matches. The CDR3 extends over 17 amino acids. Germline V gives CDR1 SGHTA, CDR2 FQGNSA. The CDR3 DNA follows: TGTGCCAGCAGCCCAGGGACTAGCGGGGGAACCTACAATGAGCAGTTCTTC. Translated, it gives CASSPGTSGGTYNEQFF.

The V gene is TRBV12-1, the J gene TRBJ2-1; no check of the table's D call, TRBD1, against the DNA was made. TRBV12-1 is a listed pseudogene. The CDR3 contains 15 residues. CDR3 protein: CASSLWTGWGNEQFF. As DNA, the CDR3 is TGTGCCAGCAGCTTGTGGACAGGGTGGGGGAATGAGCAGTTCTTC.

The chain carries TRBV21-1 and TRBJ2-1; the table's D call, TRBD1, has no DNA check behind it. TRBV21-1 is a pseudogene locus. This CDR3 has 16 residues. The CDR3 nucleotides are TGTGCCAGCAGCAAATATGGGGCAGCACTGGGCAATGAGCAGTTCTTC. This sequence encodes CASSKYGAALGNEQFF.

The chain carries TRBV7-3 and TRBJ2-3; 8 bases match TRBD1. Germline V CDR1 and CDR2: SGHTA, FQGTGA. The V segment lost 4 bases and the J segment 5 bases; nucleotides outside the gene matches: 8. The CDR3 runs to 15 residues. The CDR3 protein is CASSWQGAAGDTQYF. The CDR3 coding sequence is TGTGCCAGCAGCTGGCAGGGGGCCGCGGGAGATACGCAGTATTTT.

The V and J genes are TRBV11-2 and TRBJ1-6; 8 bases agree with TRBD1. Germline V gives CDR1 SGHAT, CDR2 FQNNGV. The CDR3 is 17 residues long. The J segment lost 8 bases and the V segment lost 5 bases, leaving 14 bases of the junction unmatched. The CDR3 sequence: CASSKGPGQGVDSPLHF. As DNA, the CDR3 is TGTGCCAGCAGCAAGGGCCCTGGACAGGGAGTGGATTCACCCCTCCACTTT.

The chain is built from TRBV11-2 and TRBJ1-5; weak D call: TRBD1 (5 bases). Germline CDR1 and CDR2: SGHAT and FQNNGV. The ends were cut back, 5 bases at V and 3 bases at J, with 14 bases in the middle. The CDR3 is made up of 15 amino acids. Here the CDR3 DNA reads TGTGCCAGCAGCGCTACCCGACAGCCCAATCAGCCCCAGCATTTT. The encoded protein is CASSATRQPNQPQHF.